This T cell receptor beta chain was identified during a study of OX40 agonist ivuxolimab in advanced cancers. On the study more broadly: At doses from 0.01 to 10 mg/kg, patients were given intravenous ivuxolimab every 2 weeks. Under the entry rules, prior anti-PD-1, anti-PD-L1 or anti-CTLA-4 therapy was allowed, and roughly 43% had some.

Autoimmune disease history or systemic immunosuppression led to patients being barred. The CDR3 covers 15 residues. The V gene lost 2 bases and the J gene lost 5 bases, with 13 bases spanning the gap. Germline V gene sequence: CDR1 MNHEY, CDR2 SMNVEV (reference sequence). TCRdb's table, derived via immunoSEQ multiplex PCR, lists solely in-frame clones and lacks some. The sample contains approximately 20,000 clones, roughly 88% of which appear only once. This sample comprised CD4+ or CD8+ T cells sorted from blood, obtained in a trial of the OX40 agonist ivuxolimab. The V gene is TRBV27, the J gene TRBJ2-1, with D possibly called TRBD1 or TRBD2 (5 bases each). This clonotype originated in an adult with an advanced solid tumor such as melanoma, head and neck, liver or kidney cancer. CDR3 loop: CASSLEGMAHNEQFF. CDR3 sequence (DNA): TGTGCCAGCAGTTTAGAGGGGATGGCGCACAATGAGCAGTTCTTC.